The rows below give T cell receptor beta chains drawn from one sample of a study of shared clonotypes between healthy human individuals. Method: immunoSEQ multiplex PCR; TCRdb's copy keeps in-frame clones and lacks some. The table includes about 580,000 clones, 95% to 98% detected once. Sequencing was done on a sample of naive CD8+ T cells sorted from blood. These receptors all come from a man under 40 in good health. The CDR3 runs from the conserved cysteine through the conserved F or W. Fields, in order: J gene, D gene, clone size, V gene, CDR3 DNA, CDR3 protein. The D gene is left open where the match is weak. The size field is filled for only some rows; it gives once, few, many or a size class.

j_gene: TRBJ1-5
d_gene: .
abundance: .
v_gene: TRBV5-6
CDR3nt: TGTGCCAGCAGCTTGTGGGGGGGACAACAGCCCCAGCATTTT
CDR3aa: CASSLWGGQQPQHF

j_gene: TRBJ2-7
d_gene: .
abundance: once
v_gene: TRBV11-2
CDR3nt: TGTGCCAGCAGCTTATTTGGGGGTAGGGACGAGCAGTACTTC
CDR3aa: CASSLFGGRDEQYF

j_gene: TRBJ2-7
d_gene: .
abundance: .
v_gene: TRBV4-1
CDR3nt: TGCGCCAGCAGCCAACTAATAACCGGGACAAATTCCTACGAGCAGTACTTC
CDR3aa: CASSQLITGTNSYEQYF

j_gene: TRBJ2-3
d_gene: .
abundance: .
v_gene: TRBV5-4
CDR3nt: TGTGCCAGCAGCTTCGACTCTAGCACAGATACGCAGTATTTT
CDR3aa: CASSFDSSTDTQYF

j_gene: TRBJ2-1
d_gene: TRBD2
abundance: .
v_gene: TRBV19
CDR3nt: TGTGCCAGTAGTGGCTCTAGCGGGACGGACTCCTACAATGAGCAGTTCTTC
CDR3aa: CASSGSSGTDSYNEQFF

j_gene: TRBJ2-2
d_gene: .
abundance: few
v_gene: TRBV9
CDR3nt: TGTGCCAGCAGCGTAGACGGCACCGGGGAGCTGTTTTTT
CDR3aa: CASSVDGTGELFF

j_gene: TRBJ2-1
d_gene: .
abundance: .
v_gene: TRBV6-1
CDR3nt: TGTGCCAGCAGTGAAGGGAGGGCAGGGAGGAATGAGCAGTTCTTC
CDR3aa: CASSEGRAGRNEQFF

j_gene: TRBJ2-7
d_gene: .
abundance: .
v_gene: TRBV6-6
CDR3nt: TGTGCCAGCAGTTACACGGCCCAGCAGACCTACGAGCAGTACTTC
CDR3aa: CASSYTAQQTYEQYF

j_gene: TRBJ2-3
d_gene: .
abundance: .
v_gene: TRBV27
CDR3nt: TGTGCCAGCAGTTTTCGACAAGCTACCCCCGGGGCAGATACGCAGTATTTT
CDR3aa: CASSFRQATPGADTQYF

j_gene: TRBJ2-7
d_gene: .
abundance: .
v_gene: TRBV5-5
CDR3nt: TGTGCCAGCAGCTTGGCGACAGCCTACGAGCAGTACTTC
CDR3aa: CASSLATAYEQYF

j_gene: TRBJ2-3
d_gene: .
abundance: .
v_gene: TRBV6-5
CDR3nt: TGTGCCAGCAGTTATCGAACCCTAGAGAACTTCGATACGCAGTATTTT
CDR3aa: CASSYRTLENFDTQYF

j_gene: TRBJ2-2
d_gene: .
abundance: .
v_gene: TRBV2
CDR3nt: TGTGCCAGCAGGGAACAGGGTCCCACCGGGGAGCTGTTTTTT
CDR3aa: CASREQGPTGELFF

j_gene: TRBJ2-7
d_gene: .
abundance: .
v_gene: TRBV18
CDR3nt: TGTGCCAGCTCACCACGAACGGATACCTACGAGCAGTACTTC
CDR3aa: CASSPRTDTYEQYF

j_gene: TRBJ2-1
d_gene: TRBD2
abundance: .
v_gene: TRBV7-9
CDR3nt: TGTGCCAGCAGCTCCTCGGTGGCTAGCGGGGGGTCCTACAATGAGCAGTTCTTC
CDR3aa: CASSSSVASGGSYNEQFF

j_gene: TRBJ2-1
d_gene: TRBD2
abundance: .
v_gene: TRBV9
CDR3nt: TGTGCCAGCAGCGTGAGCGGGAGGGTGCGTGAGCAGTTCTTC
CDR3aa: CASSVSGRVREQFF

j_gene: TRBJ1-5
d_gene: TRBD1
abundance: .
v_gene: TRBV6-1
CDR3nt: TGTGCCAGCAGTGATGGCCAGGGGGGGCAGCCCCAGCATTTT
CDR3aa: CASSDGQGGQPQHF

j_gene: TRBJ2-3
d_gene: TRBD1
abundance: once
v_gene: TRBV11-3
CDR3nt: TGTGCCAGCAGCCTGGGACAGGGAGTGGATACGCAGTATTTT
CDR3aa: CASSLGQGVDTQYF

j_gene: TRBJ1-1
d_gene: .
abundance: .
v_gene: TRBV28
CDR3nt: TGTGCCAGCAGCCGCACAGGGAACACTGAAGCTTTCTTT
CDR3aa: CASSRTGNTEAFF

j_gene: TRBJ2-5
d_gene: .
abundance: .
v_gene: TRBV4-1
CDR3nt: TGCGCCAGCAGCCAGACCACAGGCACGAAAGAGACCCAGTACTTC
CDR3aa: CASSQTTGTKETQYF

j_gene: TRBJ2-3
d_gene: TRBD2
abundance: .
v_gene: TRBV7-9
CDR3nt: TGTGCCAGCAGCGCGGGACTAGCGGGAGCAGATACGCAGTATTTT
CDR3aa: CASSAGLAGADTQYF

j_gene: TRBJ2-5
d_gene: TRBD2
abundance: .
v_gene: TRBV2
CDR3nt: TGTGCCAGCAGTGAAAAGTGGCTAGCGGGAGTCCCGGGGGAGACCCAGTACTTC
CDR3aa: CASSEKWLAGVPGETQYF

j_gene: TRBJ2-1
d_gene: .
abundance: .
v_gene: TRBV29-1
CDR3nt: TGCAGCGTTACGGGCCTTCCGGGAGCGACCTACAATGAGCAGTTCTTC
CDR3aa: CSVTGLPGATYNEQFF

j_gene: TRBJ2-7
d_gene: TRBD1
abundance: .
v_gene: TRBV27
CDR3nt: TGTGCCAGCAGTTCACCGGGACAGGGAAGCTCCTACGAGCAGTACTTC
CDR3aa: CASSSPGQGSSYEQYF

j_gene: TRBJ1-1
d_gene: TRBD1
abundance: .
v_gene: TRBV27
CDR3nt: TGTGCCAGCAGTTTTAACCCGCCGGGACAGCCTATGAACACTGAAGCTTTCTTT
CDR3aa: CASSFNPPGQPMNTEAFF

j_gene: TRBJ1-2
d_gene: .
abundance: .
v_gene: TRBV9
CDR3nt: TGTGCCAGCAGCGTAGCCGAGAACTATGGCTACACCTTC
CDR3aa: CASSVAENYGYTF

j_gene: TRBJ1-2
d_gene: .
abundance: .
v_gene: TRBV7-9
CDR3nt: TGTGCCAGCAGCTCGGACGACCGACGGGGCTATGGCTACACCTTC
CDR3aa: CASSSDDRRGYGYTF

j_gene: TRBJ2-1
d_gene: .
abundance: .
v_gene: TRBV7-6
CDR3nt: TGTGCCAGCAGCTCCTTGGACTTGTCCTACAATGAGCAGTTCTTC
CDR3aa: CASSSLDLSYNEQFF

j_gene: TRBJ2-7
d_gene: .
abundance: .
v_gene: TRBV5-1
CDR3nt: TGCGCCAGCAGCTCCGGACCGCTCTACGAGCAGTACTTC
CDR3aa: CASSSGPLYEQYF

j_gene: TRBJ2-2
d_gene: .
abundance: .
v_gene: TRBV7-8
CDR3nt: TGTGCCAGCAGCTTATATCTCGAGTCCGTGGCCGGGGAGCTGTTTTTT
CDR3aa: CASSLYLESVAGELFF

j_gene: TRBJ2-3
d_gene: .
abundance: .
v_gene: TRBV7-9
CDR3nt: TGTGCCAGCAGCTTGTTAGATACGCAGTATTTT
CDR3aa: CASSLLDTQYF

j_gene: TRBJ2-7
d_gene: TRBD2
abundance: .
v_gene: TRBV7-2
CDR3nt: TGTGCCAGCAGTTTAGCGGGGGGGCCGGACGAGCAGTACTTC
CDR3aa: CASSLAGGPDEQYF

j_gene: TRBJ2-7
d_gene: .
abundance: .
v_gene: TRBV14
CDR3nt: TGTGCCAGCAGCCAAGATGACAGGCCTACCTACGAGCAGTACTTC
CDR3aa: CASSQDDRPTYEQYF

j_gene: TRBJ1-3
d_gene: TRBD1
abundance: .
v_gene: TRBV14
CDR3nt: TGTGCCAGCAGCCCCCTGACAGGGAATGGAAACACCATATATTTT
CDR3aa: CASSPLTGNGNTIYF

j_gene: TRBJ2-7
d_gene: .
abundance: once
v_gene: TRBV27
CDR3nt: TGTGCCAGCAGTTCAGCGAACTCCCCCTACGAGCAGTACTTC
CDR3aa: CASSSANSPYEQYF

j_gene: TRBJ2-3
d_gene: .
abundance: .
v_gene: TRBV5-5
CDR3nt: TGTGCCAGCAGCTTGTCCTCAACTAGCCGCCGGGATACGCAGTATTTT
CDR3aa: CASSLSSTSRRDTQYF

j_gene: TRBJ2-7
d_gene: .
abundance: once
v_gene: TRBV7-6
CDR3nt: TGTGCCAGCAGCCAGGCCTCAAGCGGCTACGAGCAGTACTTC
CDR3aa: CASSQASSGYEQYF

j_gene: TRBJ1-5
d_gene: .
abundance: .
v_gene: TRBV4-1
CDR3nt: TGCGCCAGCAGCCTGGAGGAGGGGGGCAATCAGCCCCAGCATTTT
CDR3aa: CASSLEEGGNQPQHF

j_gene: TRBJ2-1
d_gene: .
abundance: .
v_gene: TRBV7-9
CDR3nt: TGTGCCAGCAGCAAAAGTCTAAGCTCCTACAATGAGCAGTTCTTC
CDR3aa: CASSKSLSSYNEQFF

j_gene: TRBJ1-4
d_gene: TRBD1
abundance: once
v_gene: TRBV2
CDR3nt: TGTGCCAGCAGTGTGAGTGGACAGGGGATTGGCGCGACTAATGAAAAACTGTTTTTT
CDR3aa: CASSVSGQGIGATNEKLFF

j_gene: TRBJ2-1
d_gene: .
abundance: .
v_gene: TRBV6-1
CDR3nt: TGTGCCAGCAGCTCTGGGACACTGGAGCTCAATGAGCAGTTCTTC
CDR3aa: CASSSGTLELNEQFF

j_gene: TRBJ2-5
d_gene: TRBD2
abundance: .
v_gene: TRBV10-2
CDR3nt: TGCGCCAGCAGTGCTAAGGGACTAGCAGCTAGGGGGATCGAAGAGACCCAGTACTTC
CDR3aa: CASSAKGLAARGIEETQYF

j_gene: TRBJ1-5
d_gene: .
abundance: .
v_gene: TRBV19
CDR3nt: TGTGCCAGCACTGCCTATAGCAATCAGCCCCAGCATTTT
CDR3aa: CASTAYSNQPQHF

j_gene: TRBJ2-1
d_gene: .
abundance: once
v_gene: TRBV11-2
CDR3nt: TGTGCCGCCGGGGGCGGGAACTGGGATGAGCAGTTCTTC
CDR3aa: CAAGGGNWDEQFF

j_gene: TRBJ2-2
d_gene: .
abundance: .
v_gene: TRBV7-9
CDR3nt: TGTGCCAGCAGCTCTCCCACCGGGGAGCTGTTTTTT
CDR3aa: CASSSPTGELFF

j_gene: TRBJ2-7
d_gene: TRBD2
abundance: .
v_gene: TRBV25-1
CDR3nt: TGTGCCAGCAGTGGCCCCAAGGGAGGGGATCCCGGCTACGAGCAGTACTTC
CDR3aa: CASSGPKGGDPGYEQYF

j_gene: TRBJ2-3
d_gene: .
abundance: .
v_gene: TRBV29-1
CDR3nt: TGCAGCGTTGATGGGATGGTAGCGGCGCAGTATTTT
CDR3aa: CSVDGMVAAQYF